This T cell receptor beta chain came from a study of early T cells in non-severe SARS-CoV-2 infection. Across the study: Bulk RNA from unsorted whole blood was sequenced; chains were unpaired. The study, taken as a whole, reports: VDJdb matching skewed toward anti-spike CD8 responses, missing private and CD4 specificities.

This clonotype was picked up a small number of times. Its specificity is unknown. Separate cDNA molecules each had unique molecular identifiers attached to them. TCRdb independently ran MiXCR on the 5' RACE reads; one entry per CDR3 protein. The sample carries approximately 45,000 distinct CDR3 sequences, roughly 6.6% recorded once. CDR1 SGHRS and CDR2 YFSETQ come from the germline V gene. With V trimmed by 0 bases and J by 0 bases, 6 bases remained unmatched. CDR3 size: 17 residues. What was sequenced was whole blood. This clonotype originated in an adult who was a healthcare worker with PCR-confirmed SARS-CoV-2 infection or an uninfected control (not recorded which). The rearrangement uses TRBV5-1 and TRBJ2-3; 8 bases agree with TRBD2. The CDR3 protein is CASSLAGGGLSTDTQYF. The CDR3 DNA is TGCGCCAGCAGCTTGGCCGGCGGGGGGCTGAGCACAGATACGCAGTATTTT.